This is a list of T cell receptor beta chains from one sample in a study of T-cell memory formation after mild COVID-19. From the 5' RACE reads, TCRdb called clonotypes with MiXCR, one entry per CDR3 protein. The table lists about 560,000 distinct CDR3 sequences, 17% of them singletons. Sequenced material: PBMCs or a T cell subset sorted from them (not recorded which). These TCRs come from an adult woman who had mild COVID-19 (a few samples of this study predate the infection). Cell type and time point are not known. Both conserved end residues are part of each CDR3. A D gene is named only where the DNA matches it firmly. Clone size is given for some rows only: seen once, a few or many times, or a class if the clone is expanded.

TRBV7-2	.	TRBJ2-1	.	CAIPTSDGSRRNEQFF	TGTGCCATCCCCACCTCAGATGGCAGTCGTCGGAATGAGCAGTTCTTC
TRBV9	.	TRBJ2-6	.	CASSYPAGAVANVLTF	TGTGCCAGCAGCTATCCGGCTGGGGCTGTTGCCAACGTCCTGACTTTC
TRBV13	TRBD2	TRBJ2-3	few	CASSFFPTSGRSTDTQYF	TGTGCCAGCAGCTTTTTCCCCACTAGCGGGAGGTCCACAGATACGCAGTATTTT
TRBV29-1	TRBD1	TRBJ2-1	few	CSVPRTGGDYNEQFF	TGCAGCGTACCCCGGACAGGGGGCGATTACAATGAGCAGTTCTTC
TRBV7-6	.	TRBJ1-2	.	CASSSGGGSLFGYTF	TGTGCCAGCAGCAGTGGGGGTGGGAGCTTGTTTGGCTACACCTTC
TRBV9	TRBD1	TRBJ1-6	.	CASSHTPGTDASPLHF	TGTGCCAGCAGCCACACTCCCGGGACAGACGCTTCACCCCTCCACTTT
TRBV12-3/TRBV12-4	.	TRBJ1-6	.	CASRIWDTGRGSPLHF	TGTGCCAGCAGAATATGGGACACTGGAAGAGGATCACCCCTCCACTTT
TRBV11-2	TRBD1	TRBJ1-3	few	CASSLEGTGNGNTIYF	TGTGCCAGCAGCTTAGAAGGGACAGGGAATGGAAACACCATATATTTT
TRBV11-2	.	TRBJ2-2	.	CASSRAEVTGELFF	TGTGCCAGCAGCCGCGCGGAGGTCACCGGGGAGCTGTTTTTT
TRBV5-1	TRBD1	TRBJ1-5	.	CASSEGANQPQHF	TGCGCCAGCAGCGAGGGGGCCAATCAGCCCCAGCATTTT
TRBV28	.	TRBJ2-7	few	CASSLRARLYEQYF	TGTGCCAGCAGTTTACGGGCTAGGCTCTACGAGCAGTACTTC
TRBV7-9	TRBD1	TRBJ2-5	.	CASSLGRQGQETQYF	TGTGCCAGCAGCTTAGGGAGACAGGGTCAAGAGACCCAGTACTTC
TRBV9	.	TRBJ2-1	.	CASSPQGGAGASSSYNEQFF	TGTGCCAGCAGCCCCCAGGGGGGAGCGGGGGCCTCCAGCTCCTACAATGAGCAGTTCTTC
TRBV4-1	.	TRBJ2-7	many	CASGKGDLYEQYF	TGCGCCAGCGGTAAAGGGGACCTCTACGAGCAGTACTTC
TRBV12-3/TRBV12-4	TRBD1	TRBJ1-2	few	CASSFVTGSYGYTF	TGTGCCAGCAGCTTCGTGACAGGGTCCTATGGCTACACCTTC
TRBV11-3	.	TRBJ1-1	.	CASSGKSGLNTEAFF	TGTGCCAGCAGTGGAAAGTCGGGACTGAACACTGAAGCTTTCTTT
TRBV10-3	.	TRBJ2-7	.	CAISESQVGEQYF	TGTGCCATCAGTGAGTCTCAGGTTGGCGAGCAGTACTTC
TRBV19	.	TRBJ2-7	few	CASSIKVDYEQYF	TGTGCCAGTAGTATAAAGGTCGACTACGAGCAGTACTTC
TRBV27	TRBD1	TRBJ1-2	.	CASSPWTGGFEGYTF	TGTGCCAGCAGCCCTTGGACAGGGGGATTTGAAGGCTACACCTTC
TRBV20-1	.	TRBJ2-7	.	CSARPEDGLSYEQYF	TGCAGTGCTAGACCTGAGGACGGACTCTCCTACGAGCAGTACTTC
TRBV5-5	.	TRBJ1-4	.	CASSNRAAEEKLFF	TGTGCCAGCAGCAACAGGGCGGCTGAGGAAAAACTGTTTTTT
TRBV7-6	.	TRBJ2-3	.	CASSLLYTDTQYF	TGTGCCAGCAGCTTACTTTACACAGATACGCAGTATTTT
TRBV7-9	.	TRBJ2-2	few	CASSLNRELVGELFF	TGTGCCAGCAGCTTGAACAGGGAGTTGGTCGGGGAGCTGTTTTTT
TRBV28	.	TRBJ1-6	many	CASSAQGSYNSPLHF	TGTGCCAGCAGTGCCCAGGGCTCCTATAATTCACCCCTCCACTTT
TRBV7-3	.	TRBJ2-2	.	CASSLTGLGTGELFF	TGTGCCAGCAGCTTAACGGGGCTTGGCACCGGGGAGCTGTTTTTT
TRBV9	.	TRBJ2-1	few	CASSVAGGRGSYNEQFF	TGTGCCAGCAGCGTAGCTGGGGGGAGGGGGTCCTACAATGAGCAGTTCTTC
TRBV7-6	TRBD2	TRBJ2-1	.	CASSLARGGYNEQFF	TGTGCCAGCAGCTTAGCGCGCGGGGGCTACAATGAGCAGTTCTTC
TRBV5-1	.	TRBJ1-6	.	CASRRGANSPLHF	TGCGCCAGCAGGCGGGGGGCGAATTCACCCCTCCACTTT
TRBV18	TRBD2	TRBJ2-1	.	CASSPSAGVHEQFF	TGTGCCAGCTCACCCTCAGCGGGGGTCCATGAGCAGTTCTTC
TRBV7-9	.	TRBJ2-6	few	CASPTSGSPGANVLTF	TGTGCCAGCCCCACCTCGGGGTCCCCTGGGGCCAACGTCCTGACTTTC
TRBV12-3/TRBV12-4	.	TRBJ2-3	.	CASTHSLTDTQYF	TGTGCCAGCACCCACTCGCTCACAGATACGCAGTATTTT
TRBV9	.	TRBJ2-1	few	CASSVGGGGGYNEQFF	TGTGCCAGCAGCGTAGGTGGGGGGGGCGGCTACAATGAGCAGTTCTTC
TRBV24-1	TRBD1	TRBJ1-5	many	CATSDPQGGNQPQHF	TGTGCCACCAGTGATCCCCAGGGGGGCAATCAGCCCCAGCATTTT
TRBV29-1	.	TRBJ1-1	many	CSVVTSGPLF	TGCAGCGTTGTGACTAGCGGACCACTGTTT
TRBV7-2	.	TRBJ2-7	few	CASSLAAGAGYEQYF	TGTGCCAGCAGCTTAGCGGCAGGGGCCGGCTACGAGCAGTACTTC
TRBV19	.	TRBJ2-4	few	CASSRNIAKNIQYF	TGTGCCAGTAGTAGGAATATAGCCAAAAACATTCAGTACTTC
TRBV5-1	.	TRBJ1-1	many	CASSWGSGMNTEAFF	TGCGCCAGCAGCTGGGGGAGTGGCATGAACACTGAAGCTTTCTTT
TRBV10-3	TRBD2	TRBJ2-1	few	CAISEESASGGYNEQFF	TGTGCCATCAGTGAGGAATCCGCTAGCGGGGGATACAATGAGCAGTTCTTC
TRBV3-1	.	TRBJ2-1	few	CASSLEDPLSYNEQFF	TGTGCCAGCAGCCTTGAGGATCCACTCTCCTACAATGAGCAGTTCTTC
TRBV9	.	TRBJ2-3	many	CASSVGHRTSTDTQYF	TGTGCCAGCAGCGTAGGACACAGGACCAGCACAGATACGCAGTATTTT
TRBV18	.	TRBJ1-1	few	CASSPMINTEAFF	TGTGCCAGCTCACCAATGATTAACACTGAAGCTTTCTTT
TRBV7-2	TRBD1	TRBJ1-1	.	CASSVDRGETEAFF	TGTGCCAGCAGCGTGGACAGGGGAGAAACTGAAGCTTTCTTT
TRBV5-1	.	TRBJ2-3	many	CASSWGGVSTDTQYF	TGCGCCAGCAGCTGGGGCGGGGTAAGCACAGATACGCAGTATTTT
TRBV5-6	.	TRBJ2-7	.	CASSLSGAGEQYF	TGTGCCAGCAGCTTGTCGGGGGCCGGCGAGCAGTACTTC
TRBV6-5	.	TRBJ1-2	few	CASSERPDGYYGYTF	TGTGCCAGCAGTGAGAGACCGGACGGATACTATGGCTACACCTTC
TRBV5-5	.	TRBJ1-1	.	CASSLVRGKGTEAFF	TGTGCCAGCAGCTTGGTTCGAGGAAAAGGCACTGAAGCTTTCTTT
TRBV4-2	.	TRBJ2-4	.	CASSQTRDKGNIQYF	TGTGCCAGCAGCCAAACCAGGGACAAGGGAAACATTCAGTACTTC
TRBV9	.	TRBJ2-7	.	CASSVEAGADYEQYF	TGTGCCAGCAGCGTCGAGGCAGGGGCAGACTACGAGCAGTACTTC
TRBV5-1	.	TRBJ1-1	few	CASSTGYTEAFF	TGCGCCAGCAGTACAGGCTACACTGAAGCTTTCTTT
TRBV5-1	.	TRBJ2-7	few	CASSFTGGYSYEQYF	TGCGCCAGCAGCTTTACCGGGGGCTACTCCTACGAGCAGTACTTC
TRBV27	.	TRBJ2-5	few	CASRTRGAETQYF	TGTGCCAGCAGGACTCGGGGGGCTGAGACCCAGTACTTC
TRBV5-1	.	TRBJ2-2	.	CASSLQLVGTGELFF	TGCGCCAGCAGCTTGCAGCTAGTCGGCACCGGGGAGCTGTTTTTT
TRBV9	.	TRBJ1-4	.	CASSVGRSQGKLFF	TGTGCCAGCAGCGTGGGCCGTAGTCAGGGAAAACTGTTTTTT